Following are 9 T cell receptor beta chains from one sample sequenced in a study of graft-versus-host responses after intestinal transplantation. This table comes from immunoSEQ multiplex PCR, and its TCRdb copy is limited to in-frame clones, with some not included. The sample yields some 41,000 clones, around 90% seen once. Sequences were derived from PBMCs, sampled 300 to 320 days after intestinal transplant. These receptors were collected from a human patient who received an intestinal transplant, so some T cells may come from the graft donor.

The chain employs TRBV7-9 and TRBJ1-1, with D possibly matching TRBD1 (6 bases). Per the germline V gene, CDR1 is SEHNR and CDR2 is FQNEAQ (reference sequence). CDR3 length: 13 residues. The ends were cut back, 6 bases at V and 1 base at J, with 9 bases in the middle. CDR3 sequence: CASRGQPNTEAFF. CDR3 nucleotide sequence: TGTGCCAGCAGGGGACAACCGAACACTGAAGCTTTCTTT.

V gene TRBV5-1 combines with J gene TRBJ1-6, with 7 bases matching TRBD1. V was clipped by 2 bases and J by 3 bases; unmatched bases: 2. The CDR3 totals 15 residues. The germline gives CDR1 SGHRS, CDR2 YFSETQ. The CDR3 reads CASSFGDSYNSPLHF. The DNA for the CDR3 is TGCGCCAGCAGCTTCGGGGACAGCTATAATTCACCCCTCCACTTT.

This sequence joins TRBV19 and TRBJ1-5, with D perhaps TRBD1 (6 bases). This CDR3 spans 14 amino acids. Trimming removed 3 bases from V and 6 bases from J, with 12 bases in between. Germline CDR1 reads LNHDA; CDR2 reads SQIVND (reference sequence). In DNA form, the CDR3 reads TGTGCCAGTAGTATTTTGGGGGCCGGTCAGCCCCAGCATTTT. This gives the protein CASSILGAGQPQHF.

This chain connects TRBV6-6 to TRBJ2-7, with a possible D match to TRBD1 (5 bases). Germline CDR1 and CDR2: MNHNY and SVGAGI (reference sequence). V was cut by 8 bases and J by 0 bases, with 11 bases left in between. The CDR3 spans 13 residues. CDR3 bases: TGTGCCAGCGGTTTAGGGGTCTCCTACGAGCAGTACTTC. Translation: CASGLGVSYEQYF.

The chain joins TRBV14 to TRBJ2-3; 7 bases align to TRBD1. There are 17 residues in the CDR3. Trimming cost V 3 bases and J 2 bases; bases outside gene matches: 11. From germline, CDR1 is SGHDN and CDR2 FVKESK. CDR3 bases: TGTGCCAGCAGCCACCGTCCCGGGACAGCTTACACAGATACGCAGTATTTT. Translation gives CASSHRPGTAYTDTQYF.

This clone occurred once. The chain recombines TRBV7-2 with TRBJ1-5; unclear D gene. The V and J ends lost 5 bases and 7 bases respectively, with 12 bases between them. Germline values: CDR1 SGHTA, CDR2 FQGNSA. The length of the CDR3 is 13 residues. This CDR3 is CASSRERYQPQHF. Here the CDR3 DNA reads TGTGCCAGCAGCAGAGAGAGGTACCAGCCCCAGCATTTT. The whole variable domain, remainder taken from reference TRBV7-2 and TRBJ1-5, is GAGVSQSPSNKVTEKGKDVELRCDPISGHTALYWYRQSLGQGLEFLIYFQGNSAPDKSGLPSDRFSAERTGGSVSTLTIQRTQQEDSAVYLCASSRERYQPQHFGDGTRLSIL.

The chain couples TRBV6-1 to TRBJ1-1, with TRBD1 as a possible D gene (5 bases). The CDR3 has 13 residues. Trimming removed 6 bases from V and 3 bases from J, with 11 bases in between. Germline CDR1 MNHNS, CDR2 SASEGT. CDR3: CASRTREDTEAFF. The CDR3, as DNA: TGTGCCAGCAGAACCAGGGAAGACACTGAAGCTTTCTTT.

This chain joins TRBV6-5 and TRBJ2-7; 9 nucleotides agree with TRBD2. V was pared by 8 bases and J by 3 bases, with 11 bases of the junction left unmatched. The CDR3 is 15 residues long. Germline values: CDR1 MNHEY, CDR2 SVGAGI. CDR3 in DNA: TGTGCCAGCGCACCGGCGGGAGGGGGGGACTACGAGCAGTACTTC. It specifies CASAPAGGGDYEQYF.

CDR3 sequence: CASSRGLAGGPGNIQYF. The DNA of the CDR3 is TGTGCCAGCAGTCGAGGACTAGCGGGAGGGCCAGGGAACATTCAGTACTTC. The chain is built from TRBV5-4 and TRBJ2-4; 15 bases agree with TRBD2. After removal of 5 bases from V and 7 bases from J, the junction contained 10 bases not matched to a gene. Germline CDR1 and CDR2: SGHNT and YYREEE (reference sequence). CDR3 length: 17 residues.